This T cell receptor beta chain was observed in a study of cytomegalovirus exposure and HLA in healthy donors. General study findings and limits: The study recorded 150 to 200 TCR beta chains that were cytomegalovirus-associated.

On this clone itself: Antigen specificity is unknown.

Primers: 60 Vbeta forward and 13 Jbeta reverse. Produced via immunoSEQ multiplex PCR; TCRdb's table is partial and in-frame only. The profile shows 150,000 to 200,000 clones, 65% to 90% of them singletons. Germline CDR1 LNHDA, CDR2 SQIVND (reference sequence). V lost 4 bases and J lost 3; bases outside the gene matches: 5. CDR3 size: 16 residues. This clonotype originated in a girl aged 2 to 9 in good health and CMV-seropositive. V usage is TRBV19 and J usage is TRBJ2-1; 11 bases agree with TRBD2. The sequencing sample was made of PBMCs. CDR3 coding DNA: TGTGCCAGTAGTAGTACTAGCGGGAGTGTCTACAATGAGCAGTTCTTC. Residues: CASSSTSGSVYNEQFF. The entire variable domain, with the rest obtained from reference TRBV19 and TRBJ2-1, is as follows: DGGITQSPKYLFRKEGQNVTLSCEQNLNHDAMYWYRQDPGQGLRLIYYSQIVNDFQKGDIAEGYSVSREKKESFPLTVTSAQKNPTAFYLCASSSTSGSVYNEQFFGPGTRLTVL.